These 25 T cell receptor beta chains were all obtained from the same sample, sequenced in a study of blood T cell repertoires in COVID-19. Profiled with immunoSEQ multiplex PCR; TCRdb holds only in-frame clones, not every one. In the table there are about 75,000 clones, around 84% of which are singletons. The sample taken for sequencing was peripheral blood. All receptors come from a woman aged 45-65 years with acute or convalescent COVID-19.

The chain recombines TRBV7-2 with TRBJ2-7; 12 bases are a match to TRBD2. Losses at the gene ends were 2 bases for V and 7 bases for J; bases not matched to a gene: 9. Germline V gene data show CDR1 as SGHTA and CDR2 as FQGNSA. The length of the CDR3 is 16 residues. CDR3 amino acids: CASSLNPSGGAQEQYF. The CDR3 region has the DNA TGTGCCAGCAGCTTAAACCCTAGCGGGGGGGCCCAAGAGCAGTACTTC.

CDR3: CASSRSRVSYGYTF. The CDR3 DNA follows: TGTGCCAGCAGCAGATCCAGGGTCAGCTATGGCTACACCTTC. The V and J genes are TRBV7-2 and TRBJ1-2, with D perhaps matching TRBD1 (5 bases). Trimming left V 5 bases short and J 4 bases short, with 14 bases between. The germline CDR1 and CDR2 sequences are SGHTA and FQGNSA. The CDR3 is made up of 14 amino acids.

This sequence joins TRBV7-2 and TRBJ2-5; TRBD2 matches at 11 bases. Trimming at V came to 5 bases and at J to 4 bases, leaving 6 bases not matched to a gene. The CDR3 runs to 15 residues. Germline CDR1 reads SGHTA; CDR2 reads FQGNSA. CDR3: CASSRIAGGLETQYF. The DNA of the CDR3 is TGTGCCAGCAGCAGGATAGCGGGGGGGCTAGAGACCCAGTACTTC.

This clone is a singleton in its sample. The genes are TRBV15 and TRBJ1-3; possibly TRBD1 for D (5 bases). The V gene's germline CDR1 is LNHNV and CDR2 YYDKDF (reference sequence). Between the trimmed V and J ends, which lost 8 bases and 0 bases, there was a span of 11 bases. This CDR3 has 14 amino acids. CDR3 sequence reads: CATGAGLSGNTIYF. In DNA, the CDR3 is TGTGCCACCGGGGCAGGCCTCTCTGGAAACACCATATATTTT.

This clone has a handful of counts. The chain employs TRBV7-2 and TRBJ2-7; D might be TRBD2 (5 bases). CDR3 size: 13 residues. Per germline, CDR1 SGHTA and CDR2 FQGNSA. V lost 4 bases and J 6 bases, leaving 13 bases between the germline ends. CDR3 in amino acids: CASSSYSGGEQYF. CDR3 coding DNA: TGTGCCAGCAGCTCATATTCCGGAGGCGAGCAGTACTTC.

The count of this clone is one. The J gene is TRBJ1-6, the V gene TRBV19, with D tentatively TRBD1 (5 bases). Germline CDR1 is LNHDA and CDR2 is SQIVND (reference sequence). This CDR3 spans 17 amino acids. V gave up 3 bases and J gave up 0 bases, with 12 bases separating them. The CDR3 protein is CASSIGGTSSYNSPLHF. CDR3 nucleotides: TGTGCCAGTAGTATTGGGGGGACGAGCTCCTATAATTCACCCCTCCACTTT.

This clone has only a few counts. The chain joins TRBV7-2 to TRBJ1-2; D is perhaps TRBD1 (5 bases). Trimming stripped 2 bases from V and 8 bases from J, with 15 bases between. The CDR3 loop spans 14 amino acids. CDR1 is SGHTA, CDR2 FQGNSA, per germline. The CDR3 DNA reads TGTGCCAGCAGCTTATTCTCCGGGACTAGGGGCTACACCTTC. Residues: CASSLFSGTRGYTF.

The CDR3 nucleotides read TGTGCCAGCAGTCGCGGGGATTACAATCAGCCCCAGCATTTT. This translates into CASSRGDYNQPQHF. This rearrangement joins TRBV2 to TRBJ1-5; D is unclear. Germline V gene lookup returns CDR1 SNHLY and CDR2 FYNNEI. Trimming removed 5 bases from V and 3 bases from J, with 11 bases in between. The CDR3 covers 14 residues. Combining the CDR3 with reference TRBV2 and TRBJ1-5 gives the whole variable domain EPEVTQTPSHQVTQMGQEVILRCVPISNHLYFYWYRQILGQKVEFLVSFYNNEISEKSEIFDDQFSVERPDGSNFTLKIRSTKLEDSAMYFCASSRGDYNQPQHFGDGTRLSIL.

This clone has just one count. This rearrangement joins TRBV6-5 to TRBJ2-3; a weak D match, TRBD1 (5 bases). The CDR3 contains 14 residues. Germline V gene lookup returns CDR1 MNHEY and CDR2 SVGAGI. Between the trimmed V and J ends, which lost 8 bases and 0 bases, there was a span of 12 bases. The CDR3 nucleotides read TGTGCCAGCTCCCGGACAACTAGCACAGATACGCAGTATTTT. This codes for CASSRTTSTDTQYF.

The V call is TRBV5-6, the J call TRBJ1-5, with TRBD1 identical over 8 bases. The CDR3 runs to 18 residues. The V gene end was trimmed by 4 bases and the J gene end by 1 base; junction bases not matched to a gene: 13. CDR1 is SGHDT, CDR2 YYEEEE, per germline. As DNA, the CDR3 is TGTGCCAGCAGCAAGAGGTTTACAGGGGGATTGAGCAATCAGCCCCAGCATTTT. Translated: CASSKRFTGGLSNQPQHF.

There are a few counts of this clone. The chain is built from TRBV7-6 and TRBJ2-7; TRBD2 matches 10 bases. The V gene's germline CDR1 is SGHVS and CDR2 FNYEAQ. V shed 1 base, J shed 1 base, and the junction held 13 bases outside the gene matches. CDR3 length equals 19 residues. The chain's CDR3 is CASSLVRLAGELRSYEQYF. The CDR3 DNA reads as TGTGCCAGCAGCTTAGTTCGTCTAGCGGGGGAGCTAAGGTCCTACGAGCAGTACTTC.

The gene calls are TRBV7-9 and TRBJ1-2, with TRBD1 matching 7 bases. After removal of 3 bases from V and 8 bases from J, the junction contained 3 bases not matched to a gene. The CDR3 spans 12 residues. CDR1 and CDR2 from the germline V gene are SEHNR and FQNEAQ (reference sequence). CDR3 nucleotide sequence: TGTGCCAGCAGCTTCGAACAGGGGGGCTACACCTTC. The encoded protein is CASSFEQGGYTF. The whole variable domain, remainder taken from reference TRBV7-9 and TRBJ1-2, is DTGVSQNPRHKITKRGQNVTFRCDPISEHNRLYWYRQTLGQGPEFLTYFQNEAQLEKSRLLSDRFSAERPKGSFSTLEIQRTEQGDSAMYLCASSFEQGGYTFGSGTRLTVV.

The table lists this clone with a few counts. The chain joins TRBV11-1 to TRBJ2-7; TRBD2 matches at 9 bases. The germline V gene has CDR1 SGHAT and CDR2 FQDESV (reference sequence). With 0 bases clipped from V and 2 bases from J, the junction kept 8 bases outside the gene matches. There are 17 residues in the CDR3. CDR3 coding DNA: TGTGCCAGCAGCTTAGCGAGCGGGAGGATTCACCCCTACGAGCAGTACTTC. Protein product: CASSLASGRIHPYEQYF.

The V call is TRBV4-1, the J call TRBJ1-1; 11 bases align to TRBD1. This CDR3 is 17 amino acids long. The ends lost 4 bases at V and 1 base at J; junction bases unmatched: 8. Germline values: CDR1 MGHRA, CDR2 YSYEKL. This CDR3 reads CASSPRDRGFRNTEAFF. CDR3 coding DNA: TGCGCCAGCAGCCCCCGGGACAGGGGGTTTCGGAACACTGAAGCTTTCTTT.

This chain links TRBV7-9 with TRBJ1-5; maybe TRBD1 (5 bases). With 5 bases removed from V and 2 bases from J, the gap between germline ends came to 7 bases. This CDR3 region has 13 residues. The germline V gene encodes CDR1 SEHNR and CDR2 FQNEAQ (reference sequence). The CDR3 spells CASSPGGNQPQHF. The CDR3 DNA reads TGTGCCAGCAGCCCGGGGGGCAATCAGCCCCAGCATTTT.

V usage is TRBV3-1 (or the pseudogene TRBV3-2) and J usage is TRBJ2-3; TRBD2 matches at 10 bases. V lost 1 base to trimming and J lost 0 bases; unmatched junction nucleotides: 13. Germline V gene lookup returns CDR1 LGHDT and CDR2 YNNKEL (reference sequence). This CDR3 contains 20 residues. The CDR3 nucleotides read TGTGCCAGCAGCCAAGCTCAGCGGGGGGGCCAGGATGAGAGCACAGATACGCAGTATTTT. Translated: CASSQAQRGGQDESTDTQYF.

The rearrangement joins TRBV19 to TRBJ1-2; D unclear. In germline, CDR1 is LNHDA, CDR2 SQIVND (reference sequence). With 7 bases removed from V and 1 base from J, the gap between germline ends came to 13 bases. This CDR3 is built from 14 residues. Written as DNA, the CDR3 is TGTGCCAGTAAAATTCGAGGCATTAACTATGGCTACACCTTC. Its translation: CASKIRGINYGYTF. The full variable domain, rest sourced from reference TRBV19 and TRBJ1-2, is DGGITQSPKYLFRKEGQNVTLSCEQNLNHDAMYWYRQDPGQGLRLIYYSQIVNDFQKGDIAEGYSVSREKKESFPLTVTSAQKNPTAFYLCASKIRGINYGYTFGSGTRLTVV.

The sample holds one count of this clone. The chain is built from TRBV4-1 and TRBJ2-7; 12 nucleotides agree with TRBD2. In germline, CDR1 is MGHRA, CDR2 YSYEKL. With 0 bases clipped from V and 11 bases from J, the junction kept 11 bases outside the gene matches. The CDR3 sequence is 16 residues long. The CDR3 DNA reads as TGCGCCAGCAGCCAAGAGTGGGCTAGCGGGAGGGTTAGTGAGTACTTC. Translated, it gives CASSQEWASGRVSEYF.

The chain is built from TRBV7-9 and TRBJ1-4; 7 bases are a match to TRBD1. This CDR3 region has 13 residues. From germline, CDR1 is SEHNR and CDR2 FQNEAQ (reference sequence). V was pared by 2 bases and J by 8 bases, with 2 bases of the junction left unmatched. The CDR3 sequence: CASSLSGQEKLFF. Here the CDR3 DNA reads TGTGCCAGCAGCTTATCGGGACAGGAAAAACTGTTTTTT.

This chain joins TRBV28 and TRBJ1-1; 10 bases line up with TRBD1. Unmatched junction bases numbered 11, after V lost 2 bases and J lost 5 bases. Germline V gene sequence: CDR1 MDHEN, CDR2 SYDVKM. The CDR3 has 17 residues. The CDR3 is CASSLSGWDRGQTEAFF. As DNA, the CDR3 is TGTGCCAGCAGTTTAAGTGGGTGGGACAGGGGTCAAACTGAAGCTTTCTTT. Variable domain in full (rest from reference TRBV28 and TRBJ1-1): DVKVTQSSRYLVKRTGEKVFLECVQDMDHENMFWYRQDPGLGLRLIYFSYDVKMKEKGDIPEGYSVSREKKERFSLILESASTNQTSMYLCASSLSGWDRGQTEAFFGQGTRLTVV.

The chain carries TRBV10-3 and TRBJ2-1, with 8 nucleotides matching TRBD2. The CDR3 extends over 14 amino acids. The V gene end was trimmed by 11 bases and the J gene end by 0 bases; junction bases not matched to a gene: 6. CDR1 and CDR2 (germline): ENHRY, SYGVKD. The CDR3 spells CAATSGSSYNEQFF. CDR3 coding DNA: TGTGCCGCAACGAGCGGGAGCTCCTACAATGAGCAGTTCTTC.

This chain links TRBV10-3 with TRBJ1-6; TRBD1 matches 7 bases. Germline assignment: CDR1 ENHRY and CDR2 SYGVKD. The ends lost 4 bases at V and 8 bases at J; junction bases unmatched: 5. This CDR3 has 14 amino acids. As DNA, the CDR3 is TGTGCCATCAGTGCACCGGGACAGCATTCACCCCTCCACTTT. Its translation is CAISAPGQHSPLHF.

In nucleotides, the CDR3 is TGCGCCAGCAGCACGGGGACAGGGCTCTACGAGCAGTACTTC. Encoded protein: CASSTGTGLYEQYF. The rearrangement uses TRBV4-3 and TRBJ2-7; TRBD1 matches 9 bases. Unmatched junction bases numbered 5, after V lost 5 bases and J lost 3 bases. Per germline, CDR1 LGHNA and CDR2 YSLEER. The CDR3 covers 14 residues.

The chain joins TRBV6-6 to TRBJ1-5; D is undetermined. The CDR3 totals 12 residues. Germline V CDR1 and CDR2: MNHNY, SVGAGI (reference sequence). The V and J ends lost 6 bases and 5 bases respectively, with 8 bases between them. The CDR3 region has the DNA TGTGCCAGCAGCCTACAGTATCAGCCCCAGCATTTT. Translated: CASSLQYQPQHF.

This clone was picked up a small number of times. The chain uses TRBV6-1 and TRBJ2-2; 7 nucleotides match TRBD2. CDR3 length: 17 amino acids. Trimming at V came to 2 bases and at J to 3 bases, leaving 9 bases not matched to a gene. Germline CDR1 and CDR2: MNHNS and SASEGT. DNA of the CDR3: TGTGCCAGCAGTGAACGGGGAGGGCAGGTGTACACCGGGGAGCTGTTTTTT. Translating it yields CASSERGGQVYTGELFF.